These T cell receptor beta chains were read from a single sample in a study of OX40 agonist ivuxolimab in advanced cancers. TCRdb's table, derived via immunoSEQ multiplex PCR, lists solely in-frame clones and lacks some. The table has about 46,000 clones, about 91% seen once. Material: CD4+ or CD8+ T cells sorted from blood, obtained in a trial of the OX40 agonist ivuxolimab. The receptors stem from an adult with an advanced solid tumor such as melanoma, head and neck, liver or kidney cancer. CDR3s include the opening cysteine and the closing phenylalanine or tryptophan.

V	J	CDR3
TRBV12-5	TRBJ1-1	CASGLEDAYEAFF
TRBV10-3	TRBJ2-3	CAMAGTRVTDTQYF
TRBV19	TRBJ2-2	CASMWGSLNTGELFF
TRBV15	TRBJ1-3	CATSRDPGAGNTIYF
TRBV29-1	TRBJ2-7	CSVEDRGGRYEQYF
TRBV7-3	TRBJ2-1	CASSLLAHSSYNEQFF
TRBV7-9	TRBJ2-3	CASSLFRATDTQYF
TRBV6-5	TRBJ1-5	CASGRAGNQPQHF
TRBV7-9	TRBJ1-1	CASSPGIRTEAFF
TRBV5-6	TRBJ2-1	CASDRGTEQFF
TRBV28	TRBJ2-7	CASALRTGGWNEQYF
TRBV9	TRBJ2-2	CASSVAPGSGWETGELFF
TRBV29-1	TRBJ1-5	CSVTQGMGNQPQHF
TRBV27	TRBJ2-7	CASSLGGHLSYEQYF
TRBV28	TRBJ2-3	CASSLGPRRTTRTDTQYF
TRBV15	TRBJ2-2	CAKHWQGNTGELFF
TRBV6-5	TRBJ1-5	CASSYSMDQPQHF
TRBV7-6	TRBJ2-1	CASSLSGVAEVANEQFF
TRBV6-1	TRBJ2-7	CASAWDSSHYEQYF
TRBV6-5	TRBJ2-1	CASGLLSSYNEQFF
TRBV27	TRBJ1-5	CASSVMGVSNQPQHF
TRBV28	TRBJ2-3	CASSLPGQGGTDTQYF